This TCR beta chain was captured in a study of cytomegalovirus exposure and HLA in healthy donors. Study-wide context: From around 180 million T cells, an earlier analysis saw roughly 120 million unique TCR beta sequences.

The PCR made use of 60 Vbeta and 13 Jbeta primers. Clones were sequenced by immunoSEQ multiplex PCR, and TCRdb holds only the in-frame ones, with some missing. The sample includes some 99,000 clones, 60% to 80% of them seen just once. Study-level points and caveats: Reported findings show TCR beta sequences accurately forecast HLA-A and HLA-B alleles in most subjects.

Per germline, CDR1 SGDLS and CDR2 YYNGEE. This CDR3 region has 13 residues. V lost 4 bases and J 6 bases, leaving 10 bases between the germline ends. On this clone itself: What it binds is not known.

This rearrangement joins TRBV9 to TRBJ2-2; possibly TRBD1 for D (5 bases). The TCR was taken from a female donor in good health and CMV-seronegative. The sample consisted of PBMCs. The CDR3 region is CASSSGWSGELFF. Written as DNA, the CDR3 is TGTGCCAGCAGCTCAGGGTGGTCCGGGGAGCTGTTTTTT.